Following are 8 T cell receptor beta chains from one sample sequenced in a study of T cells in Graves' hyperthyroidism and ophthalmopathy. Amplified regions were TCR beta CDR3 sequences from RNA transcripts. The HTBI set primed first-round TCR CDR3 RT-PCR. Each CDR3 protein gets one entry after TCRdb re-called the multiplex PCR reads with MiXCR. In the table there are hundreds of thousands of distinct CDR3 sequences, less than 25% of which are singletons. The specimen was blood. The receptors stem from a woman aged 70-85 years with Graves' ophthalmopathy.

This clonotype occurred a few times. V is TRBV25-1 and J is TRBJ1-2; D gene uncertain. Trimming cost V 4 bases and J 4 bases, with 13 bases left between them. The CDR3 covers 14 residues. Germline loops: CDR1 MGHDK, CDR2 SYGVNS. The DNA of the CDR3 is TGTGCCAGCAGTGGCCCCCGGCGGGGCTATGGCTACACCTTC. This gives the protein CASSGPRRGYGYTF.

This clonotype was seen a handful of times. This chain joins TRBV7-2 and TRBJ2-2, with D possibly matching TRBD1 (6 bases). This CDR3 has 17 residues. Between the trimmed V and J ends, which lost 0 bases and 6 bases, there was a span of 17 bases. Germline CDR1 reads SGHTA; CDR2 reads FQGNSA. For the CDR3, the DNA is TGTGCCAGCAGCTTAGCCCCGACAGGTCCAGGGGCCGGGGAGCTGTTTTTT. This gives the protein CASSLAPTGPGAGELFF. Variable domain in full (rest from reference TRBV7-2 and TRBJ2-2): GAGVSQSPSNKVTEKGKDVELRCDPISGHTALYWYRQSLGQGLEFLIYFQGNSAPDKSGLPSDRFSAERTGGSVSTLTIQRTQQEDSAVYLCASSLAPTGPGAGELFFGEGSRLTVL.

The chain uses TRBV20-1 and TRBJ1-4; 9 nucleotides match TRBD1. The CDR3 consists of 14 residues. Trimming at V came to 3 bases and at J to 5 bases, leaving 4 bases not matched to a gene. Germline CDR1 is DFQATT and CDR2 is SNEGSKA (reference sequence). The CDR3 sequence is CSASPGTGNEKLFF. The CDR3 nucleotides read TGCAGTGCTAGCCCTGGGACAGGGAATGAAAAACTGTTTTTT.

V is TRBV20-1 and J is TRBJ2-5; TRBD2 aligns across 9 bases. Looked up from germline, CDR1 is DFQATT and CDR2 is SNEGSKA (reference sequence). V lost 3 bases, J lost 3 bases, and 11 bases stayed unmatched. The CDR3 contains 16 residues. CDR3 in amino acids: CSARGREGGGEETQYF. The CDR3 DNA reads as TGCAGTGCTAGGGGGCGGGAGGGCGGTGGAGAAGAGACCCAGTACTTC.

This clonotype occurred a few times. The chain uses TRBV7-2 and TRBJ1-1; no reliable D call. Germline lookup yields CDR1 SGHTA and CDR2 FQGNSA. CDR3 size: 14 residues. Between the trimmed V and J ends, which lost 5 bases and 1 base, there was a span of 11 bases. The CDR3 DNA reads TGTGCCAGCAGCCCGCTAATGGCGAACACTGAAGCTTTCTTT. Translation gives CASSPLMANTEAFF.

This clonotype has just a few counts. This chain joins TRBV19 and TRBJ2-1, with 12 nucleotides matching TRBD1. The CDR3 is 17 amino acids. The trim removed 8 bases at V and 10 bases at J, leaving 18 bases unmatched. Per the germline V gene, CDR1 is LNHDA and CDR2 is SQIVND (reference sequence). The CDR3 loop reads CASLPHGGQGARAEQFF. In nucleotides, the CDR3 is TGTGCCAGTCTACCGCACGGGGGACAGGGGGCTAGAGCGGAGCAGTTCTTC.

The rearrangement links TRBV29-1 to TRBJ2-7; either TRBD1 or TRBD2 may supply D (5 bases each). The V end was cut by 4 bases, the J end by 5 bases, with 15 bases between. CDR1 is SQVTM, CDR2 ANQGSEA, per germline. There are 13 residues in the CDR3. The CDR3 DNA is TGCAGCGTTGTGGGGCCAGGGAGAAACGAGCAGTACTTC. Translating it yields CSVVGPGRNEQYF.

The genes are TRBV4-1 and TRBJ1-1; TRBD1 matches at 8 bases. Per germline, CDR1 MGHRA and CDR2 YSYEKL. Unmatched junction bases numbered 5, after V lost 5 bases and J lost 0 bases. The CDR3 has 15 amino acids. DNA for the CDR3: TGCGCCAGCAGCTACAGGGGGACGATGAACACTGAAGCTTTCTTT. Protein: CASSYRGTMNTEAFF.